Listed below are T cell receptor beta chains from one sample, sequenced in a study of T cell responses to AZD1222 COVID-19 vaccine. Clones were read by immunoSEQ multiplex PCR, and TCRdb kept only the in-frame ones, dropping some. The sample carries about 96,000 clones, 75% to 90% recorded once. The material was peripheral blood, obtained on day 0 of AZD1222 vaccination. The receptors here all came from an adult in good health. The CDR3 runs from the conserved cysteine through the conserved F or W. A D gene is named only where the DNA matches it firmly.

d_gene,j_gene,v_gene,CDR3aa,CDR3nt
TRBD2,TRBJ2-4,TRBV11-2,CASSSGRGRLNIQYF,TGTGCCAGCAGCTCAGGGCGCGGGAGGCTTAACATTCAGTACTTC
-,TRBJ1-6,TRBV7-8,CASSFQGDNSPLHF,TGTGCCAGCAGCTTCCAGGGAGATAATTCACCCCTCCACTTT
-,TRBJ1-2,TRBV18,CASSPPGVEYGYTF,TGTGCCAGCTCACCACCCGGGGTGGAGTATGGCTACACCTTC
-,TRBJ2-7,TRBV19,CASRTTGITADEQYF,TGTGCCAGTAGGACGACAGGAATCACCGCTGACGAGCAGTACTTC
TRBD1,TRBJ2-2,TRBV5-4,CASSPFGTGNTGELFF,TGTGCCAGCAGCCCGTTCGGGACAGGGAACACCGGGGAGCTGTTTTTT
TRBD1,TRBJ2-2,TRBV4-1,CASSQGSGTANTGELFF,TGCGCCAGCAGCCAAGGTTCCGGGACAGCGAACACCGGGGAGCTGTTTTTT
TRBD1,TRBJ1-4,TRBV28,CASSSGGALAANEKLFF,TGTGCCAGCAGTTCAGGGGGGGCTCTTGCGGCTAATGAAAAACTGTTTTTT
-,TRBJ1-4,TRBV5-5,CASSLYGTLATNEKLFF,TGTGCCAGCAGCTTGTACGGGACCTTGGCAACTAATGAAAAACTGTTTTTT
-,TRBJ1-6,TRBV9,CASSVGGGNSPLHF,TGTGCCAGCAGCGTAGGGGGTGGCAATTCACCCCTCCACTTT
TRBD2,TRBJ2-2,TRBV5-8,CASSWVGLAGAGELFF,TGTGCCAGCAGCTGGGTGGGACTAGCGGGAGCCGGGGAGCTGTTTTTT